This T cell receptor beta chain was captured in a study of OX40 agonist ivuxolimab in advanced cancers. Turning to the overall study: The costimulatory receptor OX40 (CD134) was targeted by ivuxolimab, a fully human IgG2 agonistic monoclonal antibody. Intravenous ivuxolimab was administered to patients every 2 weeks at six dose levels: 0.01, 0.1, 0.3, 1.5, 3 and 10 mg/kg. Among the roughly 50 dose-escalation patients, around 19 had hepatocellular carcinoma, approximately 15 melanoma, 9 renal cell carcinoma and 9 head and neck cancer. In the dose-escalation cohort, approximately 82% of patients were male, and the mean age was approximately 64 years, with a range of roughly 20 to 79. Prior anti-PD-1, anti-PD-L1 or anti-CTLA-4 therapy was permitted, and checkpoint inhibitors had been received by more than 35% of dose-escalation patients. Partial responses were achieved by three dose-escalation patients, of whom one had hepatocellular carcinoma and two had cutaneous melanoma. The purpose of peripheral TCRbeta sequencing was to test whether ivuxolimab changed TCR sequence diversity and led to clonal T-cell expansion. The paper describes the monotherapy dose-escalation part (N of about 54 patients) of the phase I trial of ivuxolimab. Points the paper makes about the study in general: At doses from 0.1 to 3.0 mg/kg, clonal expansion was seen in both CD4+ and CD8+ blood T cells between baseline and week 6. Partial responders in the 0.1-3.0 mg/kg groups had among the lowest normalized peripheral clonal expansion, especially among CD8+ T cells. Low levels of normalized T-cell clonal expansion were also seen in some patients who did not respond. The antigen specificity of the peripheral T cells that underwent clonal expansion was not determined. After ivuxolimab, expanded clones were on average more numerous among CD8+ T cells than among CD4+ T cells.

The germline V gene (reference sequence) yields SEHNR for CDR1 and FQNEAQ for CDR2. Inclusive of the bounding cysteine and phenylalanine, the CDR3 is 13 residues long. Just CDR3 DNA is preserved here, 39 bases in frame from base 1. V drops 8 bases and J drops 2 bases, leaving 13 bases in between. Patients with autoimmune disease history or receiving systemic immunosuppression were excluded from the trial. Peripheral blood for TCR sequencing was collected from all dose cohorts at baseline, on cycle 4 day 1, and on cycle 7 day 1. The samples were taken from a phase I, first-in-human, multicenter, open-label dose-escalation trial of ivuxolimab. The trial enrolled adults with locally advanced or metastatic head and neck squamous cell, hepatocellular, melanoma or renal cell carcinoma. CD4+ and CD8+ T cells were sorted separately from peripheral blood before TCR sequencing. Of note for this clone: What this receptor recognizes is not known. No clone much larger than this one lies a single base away; base qualities are absent.

To sequence the TCRbeta CDR3 region, genomic DNA was isolated from the sorted cells. The immunoSEQ Assay was used to sequence the TCRbeta CDR3 regions. TCRdb obtained this table from immuneACCESS and retained in-frame rearrangements with V and J assigned. These tables miss some clones; where compared with another copy, unresolved V genes account for less than half of the shortfall, and the remainder is unexplained. The sample table records over 10,000 clones; 84% of these occur just once. The biggest ten clones account for roughly two fifths of the sample. The rearranged chain carries TRBV7-9 and TRBJ2-7, and possibly TRBD1, on 6 matching bases. The sequencing here drew on CD4+ or CD8+ T cells sorted from blood, taken in a trial of the OX40 agonist ivuxolimab. The TCR originated in an adult with an advanced solid tumor such as melanoma, head and neck, liver or kidney cancer. The CDR3 in this case is CASVRPGAYEQYF. The DNA sequence follows: TGTGCCAGCGTGAGGCCAGGGGCCTACGAGCAGTACTTC.